The clone carrying this T cell receptor (beta chain) was recorded a few times. The antigen is undetermined. As part of library construction, unique molecular identifiers were attached to individual cDNA molecules. TCRdb passed the 5' RACE reads through MiXCR, listing each CDR3 protein once. The sample carries about 97,000 distinct CDR3 sequences, 11% recorded once. CDR3 length equals 15 residues. V was clipped by 4 bases and J by 4 bases; unmatched bases: 7. The germline gives CDR1 LGHDT, CDR2 YNNKEL (reference sequence). These data belong to a study of early T cells in non-severe SARS-CoV-2 infection. Turning to the study itself: Bulk RNA taken from unsorted whole blood was sequenced, leaving chains unpaired.

General study results and limits: In VDJdb matching, anti-spike CD8 responses were favored while private and CD4 specificities went missing.

V gene TRBV3-1 combines with J gene TRBJ2-3, with 8 bases identical to TRBD2. The sequence was collected from an adult who was a healthcare worker with PCR-confirmed SARS-CoV-2 infection or an uninfected control (not recorded which). The sequencing here drew on whole blood, taken at baseline. CDR3 in DNA: TGTGCCAGCAGCCTTCAAGCGGGAGTGTCAGATACGCAGTATTTT. The encoded protein is CASSLQAGVSDTQYF.